The T cell receptor (beta chain) described here comes from a study of siplizumab effects on memory and regulatory T cells. The V and J ends lost 6 bases and 14 bases respectively, with 16 bases between them. Germline assignment: CDR1 SGHVS and CDR2 FQNEAQ. This CDR3 has 12 residues. Overall study results and limits: Versus roughly 27% in controls, the mappable alloreactive CD4+ clones averaged nearly 70% Treg-derived with siplizumab. Among sequences traceable to unstimulated CD4+ memory cells, alloreactive ones were significantly reduced by siplizumab.

Libraries were prepared by immunoSEQ multiplex PCR; TCRdb keeps only in-frame clonotypes and omits some of them. The sample lists tens of thousands of clones; roughly 89% were seen once. Comments on this clone: The antigen remains unidentified.

The clonotype originates from a human donor in good health. The V gene is TRBV7-8, the J gene TRBJ1-4, with D possibly being TRBD1 (5 bases). Sequenced material: CD8+ T cells sorted from blood. CDR3 loop: CASSFLGEGLFF. In DNA, the CDR3 is TGTGCCAGCAGTTTCCTGGGGGAGGGGCTGTTTTTT.